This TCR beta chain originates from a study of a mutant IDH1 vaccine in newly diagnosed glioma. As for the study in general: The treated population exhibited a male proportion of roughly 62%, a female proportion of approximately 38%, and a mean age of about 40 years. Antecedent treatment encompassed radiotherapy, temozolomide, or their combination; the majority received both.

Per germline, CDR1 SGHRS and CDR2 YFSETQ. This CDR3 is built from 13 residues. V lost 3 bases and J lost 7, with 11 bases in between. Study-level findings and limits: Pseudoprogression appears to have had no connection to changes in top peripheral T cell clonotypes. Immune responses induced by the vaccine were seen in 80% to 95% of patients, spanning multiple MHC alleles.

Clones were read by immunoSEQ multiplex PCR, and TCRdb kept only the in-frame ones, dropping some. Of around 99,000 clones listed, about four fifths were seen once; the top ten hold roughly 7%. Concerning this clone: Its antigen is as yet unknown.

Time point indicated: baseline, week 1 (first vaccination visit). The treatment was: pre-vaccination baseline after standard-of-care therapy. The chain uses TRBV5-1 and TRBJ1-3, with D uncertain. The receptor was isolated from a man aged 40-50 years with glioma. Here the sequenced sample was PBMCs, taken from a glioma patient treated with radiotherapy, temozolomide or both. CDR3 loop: CASSSGRGNTIYF. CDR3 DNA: TGCGCCAGCAGCTCCGGACGGGGTAACACCATATATTTT.